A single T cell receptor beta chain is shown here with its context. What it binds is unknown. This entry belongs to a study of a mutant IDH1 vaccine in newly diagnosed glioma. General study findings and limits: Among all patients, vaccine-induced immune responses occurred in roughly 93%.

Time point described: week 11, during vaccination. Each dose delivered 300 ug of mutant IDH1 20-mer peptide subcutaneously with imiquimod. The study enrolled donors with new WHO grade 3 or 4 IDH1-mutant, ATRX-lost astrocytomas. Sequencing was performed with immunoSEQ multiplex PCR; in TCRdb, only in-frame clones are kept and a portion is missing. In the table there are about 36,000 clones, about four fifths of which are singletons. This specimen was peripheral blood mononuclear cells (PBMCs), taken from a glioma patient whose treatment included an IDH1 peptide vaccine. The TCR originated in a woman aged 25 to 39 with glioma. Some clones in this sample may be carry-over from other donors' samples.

The CDR3 is CASSLGGRGRSNTEAFF. CDR3 DNA: TGTGCCAGCAGCTTGGGGGGACGGGGTAGGAGTAACACTGAAGCTTTCTTT. The chain employs TRBV7-6 and TRBJ1-1; D is possibly TRBD1 (5 bases). This CDR3 contains 17 residues. Trimming took 3 bases from V and 2 from J, leaving 19 bases between them. Germline CDR1 and CDR2: SGHVS and FNYEAQ.